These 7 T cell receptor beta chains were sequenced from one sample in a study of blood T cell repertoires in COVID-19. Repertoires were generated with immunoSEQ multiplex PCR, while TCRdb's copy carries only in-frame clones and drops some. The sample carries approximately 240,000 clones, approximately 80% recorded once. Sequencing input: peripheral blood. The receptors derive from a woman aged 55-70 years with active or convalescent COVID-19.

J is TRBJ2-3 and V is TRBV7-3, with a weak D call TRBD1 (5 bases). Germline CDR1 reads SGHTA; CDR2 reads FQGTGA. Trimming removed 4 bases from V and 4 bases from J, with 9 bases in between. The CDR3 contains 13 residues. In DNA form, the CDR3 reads TGTGCCAGCAGCTCCGGCAGGGCAGATACGCAGTATTTT. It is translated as CASSSGRADTQYF. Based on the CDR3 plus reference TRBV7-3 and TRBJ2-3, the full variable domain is GAGVSQTPSNKVTEKGKYVELRCDPISGHTALYWYRQSLGQGPEFLIYFQGTGAADDSGLPNDRFFAVRPEGSVSTLKIQRTERGDSAVYLCASSSGRADTQYFGPGTRLTVL.

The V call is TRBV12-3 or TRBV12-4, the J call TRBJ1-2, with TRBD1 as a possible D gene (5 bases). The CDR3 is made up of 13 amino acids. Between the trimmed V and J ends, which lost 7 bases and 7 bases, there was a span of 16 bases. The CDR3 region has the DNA TGTGCCAGCACTTCTACCCGCCAGGGTGGCTACACCTTC. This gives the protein CASTSTRQGGYTF.

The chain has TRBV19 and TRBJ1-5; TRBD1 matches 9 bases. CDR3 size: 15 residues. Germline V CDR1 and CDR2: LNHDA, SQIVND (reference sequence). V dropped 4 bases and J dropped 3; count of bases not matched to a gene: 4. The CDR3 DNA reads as TGTGCCAGTAGTAACCGGGACAGGGTCAATCAGCCCCAGCATTTT. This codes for CASSNRDRVNQPQHF. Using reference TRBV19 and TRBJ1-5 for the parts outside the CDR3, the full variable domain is DGGITQSPKYLFRKEGQNVTLSCEQNLNHDAMYWYRQDPGQGLRLIYYSQIVNDFQKGDIAEGYSVSREKKESFPLTVTSAQKNPTAFYLCASSNRDRVNQPQHFGDGTRLSIL.

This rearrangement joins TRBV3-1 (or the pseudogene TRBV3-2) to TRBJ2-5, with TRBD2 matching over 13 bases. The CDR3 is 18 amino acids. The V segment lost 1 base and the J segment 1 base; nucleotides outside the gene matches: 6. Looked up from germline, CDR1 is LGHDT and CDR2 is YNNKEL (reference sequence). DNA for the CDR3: TGTGCCAGCAGCCAAGGGACTAGCGGGAGATGGAGCCAAGAGACCCAGTACTTC. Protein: CASSQGTSGRWSQETQYF.

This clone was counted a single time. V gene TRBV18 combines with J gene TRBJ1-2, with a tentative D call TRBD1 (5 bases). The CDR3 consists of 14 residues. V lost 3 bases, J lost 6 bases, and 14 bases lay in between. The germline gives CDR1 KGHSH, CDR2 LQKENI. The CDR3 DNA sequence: TGTGCCAGCTCACCGGACATGGATCGCCATGGCTACACCTTC. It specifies CASSPDMDRHGYTF. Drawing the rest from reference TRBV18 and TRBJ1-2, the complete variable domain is NAGVMQNPRHLVRRRGQEARLRCSPMKGHSHVYWYRQLPEEGLKFMVYLQKENIIDESGMPKERFSAEFPKEGPSILRIQQVVRGDSAAYFCASSPDMDRHGYTFGSGTRLTVV.

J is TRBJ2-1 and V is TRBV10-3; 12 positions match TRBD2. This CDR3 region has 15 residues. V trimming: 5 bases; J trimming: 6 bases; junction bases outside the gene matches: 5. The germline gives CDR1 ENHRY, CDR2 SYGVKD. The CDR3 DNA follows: TGTGCCATCAGTTTTCTAGCGGGAGGGCTCAATGAGCAGTTCTTC. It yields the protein CAISFLAGGLNEQFF.

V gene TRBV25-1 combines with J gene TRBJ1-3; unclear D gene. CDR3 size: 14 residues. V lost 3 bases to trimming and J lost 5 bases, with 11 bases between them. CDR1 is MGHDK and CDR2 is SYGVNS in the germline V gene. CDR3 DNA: TGTGCCAGCAGTGACCGGGAGAGTAGAAACACCATATATTTT. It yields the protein CASSDRESRNTIYF.